A selection of T cell receptor beta chains follows, all from one sample in a study of lymphopenia after photon versus proton radiotherapy. Clones were read by immunoSEQ multiplex PCR, and TCRdb kept only the in-frame ones, dropping some. The sample includes about 40,000 clones, approximately 87% of them seen just once. The sequencing here drew on peripheral blood, taken from a patient treated with photon-based radiotherapy. These TCRs come from a man in his fifties or sixties with gastric cancer. The CDR3 runs from the conserved cysteine through the conserved F or W. D genes are given only for firm matches. The size of a clone is reported for some rows only, either as once, few or many, or as a class for expanded clones.

-	-	TRBJ2-3	TRBV11-2	TGTGCCAGCAGGTATCGCGGCACAGATACGCAGTATTTT	CASRYRGTDTQYF
-	-	TRBJ1-2	TRBV28	TGTGCCAGTATAAGGGGGTCCAATGGCTACACCTTC	CASIRGSNGYTF
TRBD1	-	TRBJ1-2	TRBV19	TGTGCCAGTAGTATATCCCCCCAGGGGGCGGCTGGCTACACCTTC	CASSISPQGAAGYTF
-	-	TRBJ1-5	TRBV27	TGTGCCAGCAGGAGGGCCGGTAGCAATCAGCCCCAGCATTTT	CASRRAGSNQPQHF
TRBD1	-	TRBJ2-7	TRBV5-4	TGTGCCAGCAGCAGACAGGGCAACTCCTACGAGCAGTACTTC	CASSRQGNSYEQYF
-	-	TRBJ2-6	TRBV27	TGTGCCAGCAGTCCCCCGCCTGGGACGGCTGGGGCCAACGTCCTGACTTTC	CASSPPPGTAGANVLTF
TRBD1	-	TRBJ2-2	TRBV5-4	TGTGCCAGCAGCACCAGGACAGGTGGTCCTGGGGAGCTGTTTTTT	CASSTRTGGPGELFF
TRBD2	-	TRBJ2-1	TRBV7-9	TGTGCCAGCAGCTTAGAGGGAGGGTCGGTGGTTCATGAGCAGTTCTTC	CASSLEGGSVVHEQFF
-	-	TRBJ2-3	TRBV9	TGTGCCAGCAGCGTAGGGTCGGAAGATACGCAGTATTTT	CASSVGSEDTQYF
TRBD1	-	TRBJ1-2	TRBV4-1	TGCGCCAGCAGCCAAGACACTTGGACAGGGGGGTTCTATGGCTACACCTTC	CASSQDTWTGGFYGYTF
-	few	TRBJ1-2	TRBV2	TGTGCCAGCAGCGGTTGGTCAGGGGAGGACTATGGCTACACCTTC	CASSGWSGEDYGYTF
TRBD1	-	TRBJ2-5	TRBV7-2	TGTGCCAGCAGCTTCCGTCCCGGGACAGGGATGGGAGAGACCCAGTACTTC	CASSFRPGTGMGETQYF
TRBD1	-	TRBJ2-7	TRBV18	TGTGCCAGCTCCATGGGACAGGGGCTCCACGAGCAGTACTTC	CASSMGQGLHEQYF
TRBD1	-	TRBJ1-1	TRBV11-2	TGTGCCAGCAGCTTACTTCCCGGGACAGGGGTTAGCACTGAAGCTTTCTTT	CASSLLPGTGVSTEAFF
-	-	TRBJ1-5	TRBV2	TGTGCCAGCAGTGCGTATTCTAGCAATCAGCCCCAGCATTTT	CASSAYSSNQPQHF
-	once	TRBJ2-6	TRBV11-2	TGTGCCAGCAACGGGGCTGGGGCCAACGTCCTGACTTTC	CASNGAGANVLTF
-	-	TRBJ1-2	TRBV2	TGTGCCAGCAGTATCCTGGGAGGGAGGGGCTATGGCTACACCTTC	CASSILGGRGYGYTF
TRBD2	-	TRBJ2-7	TRBV27	TGTGCCAGCAGTGTAAGACTAGCGCACTCCTACGAGCAGTACTTC	CASSVRLAHSYEQYF
-	-	TRBJ1-2	TRBV7-9	TGTGCCAGCACCGAGGACATTTACTATGGCTACACCTTC	CASTEDIYYGYTF
-	-	TRBJ1-3	TRBV5-6	TGTGCCAGCAGCAATCGACAGAACCTTGGAAACACCATATATTTT	CASSNRQNLGNTIYF
TRBD1	-	TRBJ2-1	TRBV7-9	TGTGCCAGCAGCTTAAACCCCACAGGGGCTTACAATGAGCAGTTCTTC	CASSLNPTGAYNEQFF
-	-	TRBJ2-7	TRBV6-5	TGTGCCAGCGCTATTGGGACTTTCTCCTACGAGCAGTACTTC	CASAIGTFSYEQYF
-	-	TRBJ2-3	TRBV6-6	TGTGCCAGCAGCAAAATGTCAGATACGCAGTATTTT	CASSKMSDTQYF
-	-	TRBJ1-1	TRBV7-9	TGTGCCAGCAGCCCAGCGAGGGTCCAGAACACTGAAGCTTTCTTT	CASSPARVQNTEAFF